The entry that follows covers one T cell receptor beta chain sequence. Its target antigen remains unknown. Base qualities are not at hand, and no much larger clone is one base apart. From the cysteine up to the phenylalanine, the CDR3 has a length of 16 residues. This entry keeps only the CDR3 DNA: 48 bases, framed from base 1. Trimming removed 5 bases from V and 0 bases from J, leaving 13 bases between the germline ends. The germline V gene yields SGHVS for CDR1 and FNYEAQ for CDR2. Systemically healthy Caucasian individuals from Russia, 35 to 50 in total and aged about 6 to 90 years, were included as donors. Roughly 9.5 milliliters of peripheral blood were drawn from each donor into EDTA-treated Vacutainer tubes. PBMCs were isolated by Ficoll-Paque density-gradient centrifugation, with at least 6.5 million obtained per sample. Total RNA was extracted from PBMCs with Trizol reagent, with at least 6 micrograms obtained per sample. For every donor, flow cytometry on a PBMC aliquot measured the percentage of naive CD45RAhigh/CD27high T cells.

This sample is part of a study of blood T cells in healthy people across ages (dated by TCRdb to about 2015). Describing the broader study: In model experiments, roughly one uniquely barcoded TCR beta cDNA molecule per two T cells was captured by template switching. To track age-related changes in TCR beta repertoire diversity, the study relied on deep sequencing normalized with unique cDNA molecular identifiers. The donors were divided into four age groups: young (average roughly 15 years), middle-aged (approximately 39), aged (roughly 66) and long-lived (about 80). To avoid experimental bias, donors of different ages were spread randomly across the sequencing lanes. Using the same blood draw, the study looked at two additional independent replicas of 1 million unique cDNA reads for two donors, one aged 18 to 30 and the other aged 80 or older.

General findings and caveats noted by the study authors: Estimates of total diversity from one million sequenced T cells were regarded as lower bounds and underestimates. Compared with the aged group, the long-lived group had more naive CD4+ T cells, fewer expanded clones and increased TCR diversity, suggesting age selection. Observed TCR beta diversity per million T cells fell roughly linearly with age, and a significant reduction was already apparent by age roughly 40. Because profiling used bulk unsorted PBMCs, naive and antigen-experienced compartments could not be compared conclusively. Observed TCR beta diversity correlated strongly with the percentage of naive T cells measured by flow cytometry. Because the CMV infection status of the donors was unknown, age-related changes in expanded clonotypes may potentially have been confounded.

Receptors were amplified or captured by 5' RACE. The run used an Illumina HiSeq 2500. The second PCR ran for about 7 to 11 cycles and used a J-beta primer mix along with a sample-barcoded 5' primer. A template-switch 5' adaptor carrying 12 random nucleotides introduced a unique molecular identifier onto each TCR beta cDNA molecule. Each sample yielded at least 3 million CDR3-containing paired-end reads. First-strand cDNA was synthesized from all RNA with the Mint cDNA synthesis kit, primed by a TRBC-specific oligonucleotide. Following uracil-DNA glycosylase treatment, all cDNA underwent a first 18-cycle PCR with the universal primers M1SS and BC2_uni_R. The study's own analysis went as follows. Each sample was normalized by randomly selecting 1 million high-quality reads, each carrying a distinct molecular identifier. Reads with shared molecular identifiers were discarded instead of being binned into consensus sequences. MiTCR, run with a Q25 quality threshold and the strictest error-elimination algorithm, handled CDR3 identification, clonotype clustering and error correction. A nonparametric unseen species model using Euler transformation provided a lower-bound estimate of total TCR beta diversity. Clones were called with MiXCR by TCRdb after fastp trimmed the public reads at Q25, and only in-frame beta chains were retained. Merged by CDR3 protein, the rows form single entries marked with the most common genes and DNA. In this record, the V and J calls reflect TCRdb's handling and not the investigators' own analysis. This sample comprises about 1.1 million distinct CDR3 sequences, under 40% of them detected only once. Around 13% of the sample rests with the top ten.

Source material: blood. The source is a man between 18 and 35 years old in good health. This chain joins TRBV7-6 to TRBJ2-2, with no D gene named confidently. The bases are TGTGCCAGCAGCACCCCAGCAAATGCGAACACCGGGGAGCTGTTTTTT. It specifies CASSTPANANTGELFF.